A single sample is the source of the 29 T cell receptor beta chains below, sequenced in a study of cytomegalovirus exposure and HLA in healthy donors (dated by TCRdb to 2016 to 2017). The library was generated by the immunoSEQ multiplex PCR assay. For the multiplex PCR, a mixture combining 60 forward primers for TCR Vbeta segments and 13 reverse primers for TCR Jbeta segments was used. As stored in TCRdb, this immuneACCESS dataset retains in-frame rearrangements with V and J assigned. A fraction of the clones does not appear; measured against another copy, unresolved V genes explain less than half of the discrepancy, and the remainder lacks a known reason. This sample lists about 190,000 clones; approximately 70% were detected once. The ten largest clones add up to about 3.1% of the sample. Material: PBMCs. All receptors derive from a woman between 25 and 40 years old in good health and CMV-seropositive.

This clone was found once. The chain combines TRBV28 with TRBJ1-1, with 7 bases aligning to TRBD1. Per germline, CDR1 MDHEN and CDR2 SYDVKM. The CDR3 sequence is 16 residues long. J lost 4 bases, V lost 5 bases, and 13 bases had no gene match. CDR3 amino acids: CASSPSGTELVTEAFF. The CDR3 bases are TGTGCCAGCAGTCCCTCAGGGACAGAGCTAGTCACTGAAGCTTTCTTT.

This sequence joins TRBV19 and TRBJ2-7, with 7 bases lining up with TRBD1. Germline-derived CDR1 and CDR2 are LNHDA and SQIVND (reference sequence). The CDR3 runs 15 residues. After removal of 6 bases from V and 4 bases from J, the junction contained 12 bases not matched to a gene. In DNA, the CDR3 is TGTGCCAGTAGCAAAAACAGGGGCCAAAGATACGAGCAGTACTTC. Its protein is CASSKNRGQRYEQYF.

This clone was observed a handful of times. The chain recombines TRBV28 with TRBJ2-7, with D perhaps matching TRBD1 (6 bases). Germline lookup yields CDR1 MDHEN and CDR2 SYDVKM. The CDR3 loop spans 14 amino acids. V shed 7 bases and J shed 4 bases, with 17 bases lying between them. The CDR3 region is CASTPTTGSYEQYF. CDR3 coding DNA: TGTGCCAGCACCCCGACGACAGGCTCTTACGAGCAGTACTTC. The variable domain in full, with the rest retrieved from reference TRBV28 and TRBJ2-7, is DVKVTQSSRYLVKRTGEKVFLECVQDMDHENMFWYRQDPGLGLRLIYFSYDVKMKEKGDIPEGYSVSREKKERFSLILESASTNQTSMYLCASTPTTGSYEQYFGPGTRLTVT.

The sample holds a few counts of this clone. V is TRBV5-4 and J is TRBJ2-7; no clear D gene. CDR1 and CDR2 (germline): SGHNT, YYREEE (reference sequence). V lost 4 bases and J 2 bases, leaving 13 bases between the germline ends. CDR3 length: 14 amino acids. CDR3 sequence: CASSASRVAYEQYF. The CDR3 bases are TGTGCCAGCAGCGCCAGCCGGGTCGCCTACGAGCAGTACTTC.

This chain connects TRBV10-2 to TRBJ2-7; D perhaps matches TRBD2 (5 bases). Germline CDR1 and CDR2: WSHSY and SAAADI. Trimming shortened V by 0 bases and J by 2 bases, and 11 bases separated the two germline ends. The CDR3 runs 15 residues. For the CDR3, the DNA is TGCGCCAGCAGTGAGTCAAGAGGTAGCGCCTACGAGCAGTACTTC. This translates into CASSESRGSAYEQYF.

The chain combines TRBV7-2 with TRBJ2-7, with 11 bases lining up with TRBD2. Losses at the gene ends were 0 bases for V and 0 bases for J; bases not matched to a gene: 4. The CDR3 contains 17 residues. Germline V gene lookup returns CDR1 SGHTA and CDR2 FQGNSA. The CDR3 DNA is TGTGCCAGCAGCTTAGCCCGGACTAGCGGGCCCTCCTACGAGCAGTACTTC. Residues: CASSLARTSGPSYEQYF.

The chain uses TRBV28 and TRBJ2-7; 10 positions match TRBD2. The CDR3 is made up of 18 amino acids. In germline, CDR1 is MDHEN, CDR2 SYDVKM. V trimming: 5 bases; J trimming: 6 bases; junction bases outside the gene matches: 19. CDR3: CASSALRTSGERRGEQYF. The DNA of the CDR3 is TGTGCCAGCAGTGCCCTACGGACTAGCGGAGAAAGGCGGGGCGAGCAGTACTTC.

In this sample, this clone turned up once. The rearrangement uses TRBV27 and TRBJ1-2, with D possibly TRBD1 on 6 matching bases. Trimming cost V 6 bases and J 8 bases, with 10 bases left between them. The CDR3 has 11 residues. CDR1 MNHEY and CDR2 SMNVEV come from the germline V gene (reference sequence). DNA for the CDR3: TGTGCCAGCAGCAGGGGTCGGGGCTACACCTTC. Residues: CASSRGRGYTF.

Points on this clone: The same CDR3 can be traced to other DNA sequences in this sample. The rearrangement joins TRBV5-1 to TRBJ1-5, with 7 bases that match TRBD1. Germline V CDR1 and CDR2: SGHRS, YFSETQ. Germline trimming cut 0 bases from V and 7 bases from J; bases unmatched to any gene: 4. There are 14 residues in the CDR3. In DNA, the CDR3 is TGCGCCAGCAGCTTGGGACAGGGAGGCCAGCCCCAGCATTTT. Its protein is CASSLGQGGQPQHF.

The J gene is TRBJ2-2, the V gene TRBV19, with a possible D match to TRBD1 (6 bases). The length of the CDR3 is 14 residues. The germline V and J ends were trimmed by 5 bases and 5 bases, with 12 bases remaining between them. CDR1 and CDR2 from the germline V gene are LNHDA and SQIVND (reference sequence). The DNA of the CDR3 is TGTGCCAGTAGTCTCCTCGGACAGACCGGGGAGCTGTTTTTT. It translates to CASSLLGQTGELFF.

The chain is built from TRBV2 and TRBJ2-4; 8 bases are a match to TRBD1. CDR1 and CDR2 from the germline V gene are SNHLY and FYNNEI. Losses at the gene ends were 8 bases for V and 8 bases for J; bases not matched to a gene: 11. This CDR3 has 14 amino acids. CDR3 nucleotides: TGTGCCAGCGAGAGTGCAGGGGGCGCAGACATTCAGTACTTC. This encodes CASESAGGADIQYF.

In its sample, this clone was seen a few times. The rearrangement uses TRBV4-1 and TRBJ2-3; 9 bases are a match to TRBD2. This CDR3 region has 18 residues. The V and J ends lost 0 bases and 7 bases, in that order; junction bases with no gene match: 14. Germline V lookup: CDR1 MGHRA, CDR2 YSYEKL. The CDR3 DNA is TGCGCCAGCAGCCAAGAAACGGGCGGGAGGGTTTCAGCCCATACGCAGTATTTT. It yields the protein CASSQETGGRVSAHTQYF.

The chain recombines TRBV2 with TRBJ2-1; D is perhaps TRBD1 (5 bases). The germline CDR1 and CDR2 sequences are SNHLY and FYNNEI. Trimming stripped 6 bases from V and 10 bases from J, with 19 bases between. The CDR3 consists of 14 residues. The CDR3 DNA is TGTGCCAGCAGGACCTTGGCAGGGTGGGAAGAGCAGTTCTTC. Amino acids: CASRTLAGWEEQFF.

The chain recombines TRBV6-6 with TRBJ2-3, with TRBD2 identical over 8 bases. Germline V gives CDR1 MNHNY, CDR2 SVGAGI (reference sequence). This CDR3 is 16 amino acids long. With V trimmed by 3 bases and J by 3 bases, 8 bases remained unmatched. The CDR3 sequence is CASSYPAGGRTDTQYF. The CDR3, as DNA: TGTGCCAGCAGTTATCCGGCGGGAGGTAGGACAGATACGCAGTATTTT.

DNA for the CDR3: TGTGCCATCAGCGGGGGGGTAGGTCAGCCCCAGCATTTT. Protein sequence: CAISGGVGQPQHF. The chain employs TRBV10-3 and TRBJ1-5, with TRBD1 as a possible D gene (5 bases). Looked up from germline, CDR1 is ENHRY and CDR2 is SYGVKD. The germline V and J ends were trimmed by 6 bases and 6 bases, with 12 bases remaining between them. This CDR3 region has 13 residues.

This clone was recorded only once. The chain couples TRBV29-1 to TRBJ2-7; D ambiguous. CDR1 is SQVTM and CDR2 is ANQGSEA in the germline V gene. CDR3 length: 12 amino acids. V lost 8 bases and J lost 1, with 12 bases in between. The CDR3: CSMTRKSYEQYF. The CDR3 DNA is TGCAGCATGACGCGGAAATCCTACGAGCAGTACTTC.

CDR3 bases: TGTGCCAGCAGCCACGAGGCACTAGCGGGAGGGCCATTGAAAGATACGCAGTATTTT. This encodes CASSHEALAGGPLKDTQYF. V is TRBV16 and J is TRBJ2-3; 13 bases map to TRBD2. The CDR3 has 19 residues. With V trimmed by 3 bases and J by 5 bases, 14 bases remained unmatched. Germline assignment: CDR1 KGHSY and CDR2 FQNENV. Complete variable domain (other parts from reference TRBV16 and TRBJ2-3): GEEVAQTPKHLVRGEGQKAKLYCAPIKGHSYVFWYQQVLKNEFKFLISFQNENVFDETGMPKERFSAKCLPNSPCSLEIQATKLEDSAVYFCASSHEALAGGPLKDTQYFGPGTRLTVL.

The V and J genes are TRBV27 and TRBJ2-7, with 7 bases matching TRBD2. The ends lost 3 bases at V and 5 bases at J; junction bases unmatched: 4. The CDR3 covers 13 residues. The germline CDR1 and CDR2 sequences are MNHEY and SMNVEV (reference sequence). The CDR3: CASSFQAGDEQYF. CDR3 DNA sequence: TGTGCCAGCAGTTTCCAGGCGGGAGACGAGCAGTACTTC.

The CDR3 here is CASSENYPRGYEQYF. In DNA, the CDR3 is TGTGCCAGCAGTGAAAACTATCCCAGGGGATACGAGCAGTACTTC. The chain employs TRBV2 and TRBJ2-5; perhaps TRBD1 as D (6 bases). The closer fit of TRBJ2-7 to the DNA end suggests the J call may be wrong. Germline CDR1 reads SNHLY; CDR2 reads FYNNEI. CDR3 length: 15 residues.

Details on this clone: Additional DNA sequences in this sample encode the identical CDR3. The chain recombines TRBV5-1 with TRBJ2-5, with D unclear. V shed 3 bases and J shed 0 bases, with 6 bases lying between them. The germline V gene encodes CDR1 SGHRS and CDR2 YFSETQ. CDR3 length: 13 amino acids. CDR3 sequence: CASSSTYQETQYF. The DNA for the CDR3 is TGCGCCAGCAGCTCCACTTACCAAGAGACCCAGTACTTC.

The genes are TRBV9 and TRBJ1-6; 7 bases agree with TRBD1. Per the germline V gene, CDR1 is SGDLS and CDR2 is YYNGEE. This CDR3 spans 14 amino acids. Trimming took 6 bases from V and 3 from J; bases not matched to a gene: 3. The CDR3 protein is CASTRDSYNSPLHF. The CDR3 DNA follows: TGTGCCAGCACCCGGGACAGCTATAATTCACCCCTCCACTTT.

The chain has TRBV19 and TRBJ1-5; D possibly corresponds to TRBD1 (5 bases). This CDR3 is 15 amino acids long. With 6 bases removed from V and 0 bases from J, the gap between germline ends came to 12 bases. Germline V gives CDR1 LNHDA, CDR2 SQIVND (reference sequence). CDR3 in amino acids: CASSPQVHSNQPQHF. In DNA form, the CDR3 reads TGTGCCAGTAGCCCACAGGTTCATAGCAATCAGCCCCAGCATTTT.

The count of this clone is one. This sequence joins TRBV7-9 and TRBJ2-3; 11 bases are shared with TRBD2. The CDR3 extends over 17 amino acids. Germline V gene lookup returns CDR1 SEHNR and CDR2 FQNEAQ (reference sequence). The trim removed 1 base at V and 0 bases at J, leaving 3 bases unmatched. The chain's CDR3 is CASSLGSGRASTDTQYF. The CDR3 DNA follows: TGTGCCAGCAGCTTAGGTAGCGGGAGGGCTAGCACAGATACGCAGTATTTT.

This clone has only a few counts. The chain uses TRBV2 and TRBJ1-1, with D possibly being TRBD1 (5 bases). The CDR3 is 14 residues long. V lost 7 bases and J 4 bases, leaving 16 bases between the germline ends. Per the germline V gene, CDR1 is SNHLY and CDR2 is FYNNEI. The DNA of the CDR3 is TGTGCCAGCACCAGGAGTGGGGGGTTCACTGAAGCTTTCTTT. Protein product: CASTRSGGFTEAFF.

A few counts support this clone. This chain uses TRBV7-9 with TRBJ1-2; D remains ambiguous. Germline V CDR1 and CDR2: SEHNR, FQNEAQ (reference sequence). This CDR3 spans 12 amino acids. V dropped 1 base and J dropped 8 bases, with 8 bases sitting between them. The CDR3 here is CASSLESVGYTF. The DNA for the CDR3 is TGTGCCAGCAGCTTAGAGAGCGTCGGCTACACCTTC.

The chain joins TRBV6-1 to TRBJ2-1; TRBD2 matches at 10 bases. CDR1 is MNHNS, CDR2 SASEGT, per germline. The trim removed 4 bases at V and 6 bases at J, leaving 3 bases unmatched. This CDR3 is 14 amino acids long. CDR3 DNA: TGTGCCAGCAGTGCCCTAGCGGGAGTCAATGAGCAGTTCTTC. Residues: CASSALAGVNEQFF.

This chain connects TRBV28 to TRBJ2-7, with 9 nucleotides matching TRBD1. The length of the CDR3 is 14 residues. Looked up from germline, CDR1 is MDHEN and CDR2 is SYDVKM. Trimming at V came to 3 bases and at J to 5 bases, leaving 5 bases not matched to a gene. The DNA of the CDR3 is TGTGCCAGCAGTTTGGGGACAGGGAAGCACGAGCAGTACTTC. This sequence encodes CASSLGTGKHEQYF.

The chain has TRBV6-5 and TRBJ2-6; no firm D call. Trimming removed 5 bases at V and 0 bases at J, with 8 bases between. The CDR3 totals 15 residues. CDR1 is MNHEY, CDR2 SVGAGI, per germline. CDR3 residues: CASSPYFSGANVLTF. CDR3 coding DNA: TGTGCCAGCAGTCCCTACTTCTCTGGGGCCAACGTCCTGACTTTC.

CDR3 sequence (DNA): TGTGCCAGCAGCAAACTCAGGGGTCGTTTAGATACGCAGTATTTT. It yields the protein CASSKLRGRLDTQYF. The rearrangement uses TRBV21-1 and TRBJ2-3; TRBD1 was called by the table and not checked on the DNA. TRBV21-1 is annotated as a pseudogene. CDR3 length: 15 amino acids.